This is a list of T cell receptor beta chains from one sample in a study of blood T cell repertoires in COVID-19. The method was immunoSEQ multiplex PCR; TCRdb's version includes in-frame clones alone and lacks a portion of them. Among some 150,000 clones listed, 80% were seen once. Sequences were obtained from peripheral blood. The source is a man aged 60 to 69 with active or convalescent COVID-19. Both conserved end residues are part of each CDR3. A D gene is named only where the DNA matches it firmly. Not all rows give a size; the values are once, few, many and, for expanded clones, a class.

size	V	J	D	CDR3	DNA
.	TRBV7-3	TRBJ2-3	TRBD2	CASSLVGGRPSSTDTQYF	TGTGCCAGCAGCTTAGTAGGCGGGAGACCTTCTAGCACAGATACGCAGTATTTT
.	TRBV2	TRBJ1-4	TRBD1	CASSSGTGGVKLFF	TGTGCCAGCAGCTCAGGGACAGGGGGGGTAAAACTGTTTTTT
.	TRBV14	TRBJ2-1	TRBD2	CASSQDRVAGEGEQFF	TGTGCCAGCAGCCAAGATCGAGTAGCGGGAGAGGGTGAGCAGTTCTTC
.	TRBV9	TRBJ2-3	.	CASSVGEPTDTQYF	TGTGCCAGCAGCGTAGGGGAGCCCACAGATACGCAGTATTTT
few	TRBV19	TRBJ2-5	TRBD1	CASRRQGETQYF	TGTGCCAGCCGCAGACAGGGAGAGACCCAGTACTTC
few	TRBV5-4	TRBJ2-2	TRBD2	CASSLPSGRVTGELFF	TGTGCCAGCAGCTTGCCTAGCGGGAGAGTCACCGGGGAGCTGTTTTTT
once	TRBV7-9	TRBJ1-4	TRBD1	CASSPTGGKLFF	TGTGCCAGCAGCCCGACAGGGGGCAAACTGTTTTTT
few	TRBV2	TRBJ2-7	TRBD1	CASTKDRVTYEQYF	TGTGCCAGCACTAAGGACAGGGTTACTTACGAGCAGTACTTC
.	TRBV9	TRBJ2-1	.	CASSDRDWTYNEQFF	TGTGCCAGCAGCGACCGGGACTGGACCTACAATGAGCAGTTCTTC
.	TRBV27	TRBJ2-7	TRBD2	CASSLGLAGGGYEQYF	TGTGCCAGCAGTTTGGGGCTAGCGGGAGGGGGCTACGAGCAGTACTTC
.	TRBV6-5	TRBJ1-2	.	CASRQTYYGYTF	TGTGCCAGTAGACAGACCTACTATGGCTACACCTTC
once	TRBV10-3	TRBJ2-3	.	CAISVAASTDTQYF	TGTGCCATCAGTGTGGCGGCTAGCACAGATACGCAGTATTTT
.	TRBV12-3/TRBV12-4	TRBJ2-3	.	CASSPMGLDTQYF	TGTGCCAGCAGCCCAATGGGGCTGGATACGCAGTATTTT
.	TRBV12-3/TRBV12-4	TRBJ1-2	TRBD1	CASSRQGYGYTF	TGTGCCAGCAGTCGACAGGGCTATGGCTACACCTTC
.	TRBV18	TRBJ2-1	.	CASSPQKANEQFF	TGTGCCAGCTCACCACAAAAAGCTAATGAGCAGTTCTTC
.	TRBV18	TRBJ2-1	.	CASSPDDTSYNEQFF	TGTGCCAGCTCACCAGACGACACTAGCTACAATGAGCAGTTCTTC
.	TRBV6-2/TRBV6-3	TRBJ2-5	.	CASSLGADRGETQYF	TGTGCCAGCAGCCTGGGTGCCGACCGGGGAGAGACCCAGTACTTC
.	TRBV6-5	TRBJ1-5	.	CASSKTGPQPQHF	TGTGCCAGCAGTAAGACAGGTCCTCAGCCCCAGCATTTT
.	TRBV7-2	TRBJ2-1	TRBD2	CASSPWTSGKVNEQFF	TGTGCCAGCAGCCCCTGGACTAGCGGGAAGGTGAATGAGCAGTTCTTC
few	TRBV18	TRBJ1-5	.	CASSPGSQPQHF	TGTGCCAGCTCACCCGGGAGCCAGCCCCAGCATTTT
.	TRBV27	TRBJ2-5	TRBD1	CASSSSGQGGQETQYF	TGTGCCAGCAGTTCTAGTGGACAGGGAGGCCAAGAGACCCAGTACTTC
.	TRBV19	TRBJ1-5	TRBD1	CAVAVDTPSGQGVNQHF	TGTGCCGTCGCAGTGGATACTCCATCGGGACAGGGGGTAAATCAGCATTTT
.	TRBV4-3	TRBJ2-5	TRBD2	CASSQVLGFQKGLVVHETQYF	TGCGCCAGCAGCCAAGTCCTCGGGTTCCAGAAGGGACTAGTAGTGCATGAGACCCAGTACTTC
.	TRBV2	TRBJ2-1	TRBD2	CASNPTSGTYNEQFF	TGTGCCAGCAACCCGACTAGCGGGACGTACAATGAGCAGTTCTTC
few	TRBV2	TRBJ1-2	TRBD1	CASRVGQGTGSYGYTF	TGTGCCAGCAGGGTAGGACAGGGGACCGGATCCTATGGCTACACCTTC
.	TRBV7-9	TRBJ1-2	.	CASSLGGNGYTF	TGTGCCAGCAGCTTAGGCGGGAATGGCTACACCTTC
.	TRBV5-1	TRBJ1-6	.	CASSLETGRSPLHF	TGCGCCAGCAGCTTGGAAACAGGGAGATCACCCCTCCACTTT
once	TRBV19	TRBJ1-2	TRBD1	CASSTRDRAGGYTF	TGTGCCAGTAGTACCCGGGACAGGGCTGGTGGCTACACCTTC
.	TRBV24-1	TRBJ1-5	TRBD1	CATSDRQGGPNQPQHF	TGTGCCACCAGTGACCGACAGGGGGGACCTAATCAGCCCCAGCATTTT
.	TRBV5-4	TRBJ2-3	.	CASSTRQTSTDTQYF	TGTGCCAGCAGCACGCGACAGACTAGCACAGATACGCAGTATTTT
.	TRBV6-6	TRBJ1-6	TRBD1	CASSSGTGWNSPLHF	TGTGCCAGCAGTTCCGGGACAGGGTGGAATTCACCCCTCCACTTT
.	TRBV9	TRBJ1-4	TRBD1	CASSVEGQGDEKLFF	TGTGCCAGCAGCGTAGAGGGACAGGGGGATGAAAAACTGTTTTTT
.	TRBV11-2	TRBJ2-7	.	CASRVTGISSYEQYF	TGTGCCAGCAGGGTGACCGGGATTTCCTCCTACGAGCAGTACTTC
.	TRBV9	TRBJ1-3	.	CASSARQSSGNTIYF	TGTGCCAGCAGCGCCAGACAGAGCTCTGGAAACACCATATATTTT
once	TRBV4-2	TRBJ1-5	.	CASSQADQGFQPQHF	TGTGCCAGCAGCCAAGCCGATCAGGGTTTTCAGCCCCAGCATTTT
few	TRBV7-3	TRBJ1-1	TRBD1	CASSLEIGGYTEAFF	TGTGCCAGCAGCTTAGAGATAGGGGGCTACACTGAAGCTTTCTTT
.	TRBV4-2	TRBJ1-1	.	CASSQDSRQEAFF	TGTGCCAGCAGCCAAGATTCCCGACAGGAAGCTTTCTTT
.	TRBV11-2	TRBJ1-2	TRBD1	CASRLTGGVGYTF	TGTGCCAGCAGATTAACAGGGGGGGTTGGCTACACCTTC
.	TRBV9	TRBJ2-2	TRBD2	CASSRPLAGAGSGELFF	TGTGCCAGCAGCCGTCCCCTAGCGGGAGCTGGCTCCGGGGAGCTGTTTTTT
.	TRBV2	TRBJ1-5	TRBD1	CASSEVVAGGTQPQHF	TGTGCCAGCAGTGAAGTTGTGGCAGGGGGCACTCAGCCCCAGCATTTT
.	TRBV9	TRBJ1-1	.	CASSVEPRGTEAFF	TGTGCCAGCAGCGTAGAACCGCGGGGCACTGAAGCTTTCTTT
.	TRBV3-1/TRBV3-2	TRBJ1-4	.	CASEDRANEKLFF	TGTGCCAGCGAAGACAGAGCTAATGAAAAACTGTTTTTT
.	TRBV4-2	TRBJ2-7	.	CASSQDYRGGEQYF	TGTGCCAGCAGCCAAGACTATAGGGGGGGCGAGCAGTACTTC
.	TRBV6-5	TRBJ2-7	.	CASSYGAGDPYEQYF	TGTGCCAGCAGTTACGGGGCAGGGGACCCCTACGAGCAGTACTTC
.	TRBV6-2/TRBV6-3	TRBJ2-7	TRBD2	CASSAWGGGSPYEQYF	TGTGCCAGCAGTGCCTGGGGTGGCGGGAGTCCCTACGAGCAGTACTTC
few	TRBV6-2/TRBV6-3	TRBJ1-5	TRBD1	CASSFRGSNQPQHF	TGTGCCAGCAGTTTCAGGGGGAGCAATCAGCCCCAGCATTTT
once	TRBV24-1	TRBJ2-5	TRBD2	CATSDSSLAGLETQYF	TGTGCCACCAGTGATTCCTCACTAGCGGGATTGGAGACCCAGTACTTC
.	TRBV30	TRBJ1-5	.	CAWSVGWGVQPQHF	TGTGCCTGGAGTGTCGGGTGGGGGGTTCAGCCCCAGCATTTT
few	TRBV23-1	TRBJ2-2	TRBD2	CASSLRDYLTGELFF	TGCGCCAGCAGTCTCCGGGACTACTTAACCGGGGAGCTGTTTTTT
.	TRBV30	TRBJ1-6	TRBD1	CAWSNGGTGNSPLHF	TGTGCCTGGAGTAATGGGGGGACAGGGAATTCACCCCTCCACTTT
.	TRBV5-1	TRBJ2-1	TRBD2	CASSLVLAEYNEQFF	TGCGCCAGCAGCTTGGTACTAGCGGAGTACAATGAGCAGTTCTTC
.	TRBV28	TRBJ2-7	.	CASSYPTEQYF	TGTGCCAGCAGCTACCCTACCGAGCAGTACTTC
.	TRBV5-6	TRBJ2-5	.	CASSTTRFSRETQYF	TGTGCCAGCAGCACCACTAGATTCTCCAGAGAGACCCAGTACTTC